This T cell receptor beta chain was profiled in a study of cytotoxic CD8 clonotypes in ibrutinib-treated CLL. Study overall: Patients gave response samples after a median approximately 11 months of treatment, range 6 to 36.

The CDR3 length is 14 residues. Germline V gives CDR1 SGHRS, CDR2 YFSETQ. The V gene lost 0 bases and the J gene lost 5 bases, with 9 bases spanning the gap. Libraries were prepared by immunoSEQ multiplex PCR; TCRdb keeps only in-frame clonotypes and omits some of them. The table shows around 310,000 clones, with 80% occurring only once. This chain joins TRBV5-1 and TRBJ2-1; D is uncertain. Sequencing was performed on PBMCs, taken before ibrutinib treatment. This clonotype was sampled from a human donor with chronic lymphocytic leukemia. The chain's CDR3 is CASSLVRQNNEQFF. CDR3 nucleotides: TGCGCCAGCAGCTTGGTTCGGCAGAACAATGAGCAGTTCTTC.